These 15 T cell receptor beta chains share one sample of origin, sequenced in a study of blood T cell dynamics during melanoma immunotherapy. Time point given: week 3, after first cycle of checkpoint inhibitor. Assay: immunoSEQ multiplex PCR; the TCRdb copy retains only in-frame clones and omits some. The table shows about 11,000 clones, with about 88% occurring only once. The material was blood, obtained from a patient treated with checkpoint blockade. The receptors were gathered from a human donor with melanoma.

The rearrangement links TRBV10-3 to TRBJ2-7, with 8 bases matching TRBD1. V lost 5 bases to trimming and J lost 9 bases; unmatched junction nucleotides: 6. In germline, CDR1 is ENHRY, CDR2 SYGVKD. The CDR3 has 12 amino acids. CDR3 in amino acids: CAISIQGVGQYF. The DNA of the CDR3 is TGTGCCATCAGTATACAGGGGGTAGGGCAGTACTTC.

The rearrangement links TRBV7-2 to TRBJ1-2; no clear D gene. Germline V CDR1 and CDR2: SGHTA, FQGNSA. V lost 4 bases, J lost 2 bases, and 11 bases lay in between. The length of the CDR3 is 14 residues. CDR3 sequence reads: CASSSSVANYGYTF. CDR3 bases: TGTGCCAGCAGCTCGAGTGTAGCCAACTATGGCTACACCTTC. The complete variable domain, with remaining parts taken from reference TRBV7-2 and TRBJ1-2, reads GAGVSQSPSNKVTEKGKDVELRCDPISGHTALYWYRQSLGQGLEFLIYFQGNSAPDKSGLPSDRFSAERTGGSVSTLTIQRTQQEDSAVYLCASSSSVANYGYTFGSGTRLTVV.

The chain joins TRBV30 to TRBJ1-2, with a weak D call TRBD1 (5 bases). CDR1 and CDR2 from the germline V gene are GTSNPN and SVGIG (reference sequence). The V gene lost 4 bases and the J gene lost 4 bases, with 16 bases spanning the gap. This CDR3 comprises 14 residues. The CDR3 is CAWTTGGDFYGYTF. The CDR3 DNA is TGTGCCTGGACGACCGGAGGGGATTTCTATGGCTACACCTTC.

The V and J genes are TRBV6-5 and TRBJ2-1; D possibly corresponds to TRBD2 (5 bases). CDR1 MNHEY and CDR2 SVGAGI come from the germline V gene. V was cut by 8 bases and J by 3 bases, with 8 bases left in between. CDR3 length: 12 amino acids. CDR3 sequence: CASSSGYNEQFF. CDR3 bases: TGTGCCAGCTCGAGCGGCTACAATGAGCAGTTCTTC.

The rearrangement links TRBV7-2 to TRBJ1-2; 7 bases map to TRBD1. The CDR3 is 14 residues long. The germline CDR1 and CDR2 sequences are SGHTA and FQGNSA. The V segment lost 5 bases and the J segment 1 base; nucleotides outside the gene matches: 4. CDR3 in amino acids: CASSPGTVNYGYTF. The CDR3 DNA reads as TGTGCCAGCAGCCCCGGGACAGTTAACTATGGCTACACCTTC.

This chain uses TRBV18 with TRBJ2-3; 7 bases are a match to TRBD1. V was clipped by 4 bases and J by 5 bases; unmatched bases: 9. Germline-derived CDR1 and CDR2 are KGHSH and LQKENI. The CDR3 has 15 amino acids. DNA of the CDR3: TGTGCCAGCTCACACGACAGGGTACTAGGAGATACGCAGTATTTT. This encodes CASSHDRVLGDTQYF.

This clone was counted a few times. CDR3 bases: TGTGCCAGCAGCGGGTCGACAGGGTATTCACCCCTCCACTTT. Translating gives CASSGSTGYSPLHF. The chain carries TRBV5-6 and TRBJ1-6; 7 bases line up with TRBD1. Unmatched junction bases numbered 6, after V lost 4 bases and J lost 8 bases. Germline CDR1 SGHDT, CDR2 YYEEEE. The CDR3 consists of 14 residues.

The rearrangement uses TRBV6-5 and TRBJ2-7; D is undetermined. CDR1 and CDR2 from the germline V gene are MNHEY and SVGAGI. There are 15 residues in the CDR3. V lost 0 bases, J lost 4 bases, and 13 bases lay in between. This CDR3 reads CASSYSMAGKYEQYF. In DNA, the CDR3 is TGTGCCAGCAGTTACTCGATGGCAGGAAAATACGAGCAGTACTTC.

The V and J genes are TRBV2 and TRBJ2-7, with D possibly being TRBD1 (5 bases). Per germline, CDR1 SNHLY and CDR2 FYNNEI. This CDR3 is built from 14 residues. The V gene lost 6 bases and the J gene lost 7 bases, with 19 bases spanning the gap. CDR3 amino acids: CASSAPLYGHEQYF. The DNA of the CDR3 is TGTGCCAGCAGCGCGCCCCTATATGGACATGAGCAGTACTTC.

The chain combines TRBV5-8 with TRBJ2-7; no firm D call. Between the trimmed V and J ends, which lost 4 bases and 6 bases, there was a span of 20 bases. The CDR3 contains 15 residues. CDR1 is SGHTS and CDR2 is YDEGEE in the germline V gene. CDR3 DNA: TGTGCCAGCAGCCCCTACCAACCTCGTACCTCCGAGCAGTACTTC. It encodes CASSPYQPRTSEQYF. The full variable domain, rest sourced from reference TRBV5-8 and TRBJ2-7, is EAGVTQSPTHLIKTRGQQATLRCSPISGHTSVYWYQQALGLGLQFLLWYDEGEERNRGNFPPRFSGRQFPNYSSELNVNALELEDSALYLCASSPYQPRTSEQYFGPGTRLTVT.

CDR3 protein: CASSFSDQETQYF. CDR3 nucleotides: TGTGCCAGCAGCTTTTCAGACCAAGAGACCCAGTACTTC. V is TRBV7-8 and J is TRBJ2-5; no clear D gene. CDR3 size: 13 residues. V was trimmed by 3 bases and J by 0 bases, leaving 5 bases between them. The germline gives CDR1 SGHVS, CDR2 FQNEAQ.

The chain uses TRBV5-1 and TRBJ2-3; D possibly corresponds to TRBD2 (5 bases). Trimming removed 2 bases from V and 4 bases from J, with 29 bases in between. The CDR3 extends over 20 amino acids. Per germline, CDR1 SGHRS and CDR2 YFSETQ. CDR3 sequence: CASSFPTRRVEHGQADTQYF. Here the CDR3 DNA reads TGCGCCAGCAGCTTCCCAACTAGACGGGTGGAACACGGTCAGGCAGATACGCAGTATTTT.

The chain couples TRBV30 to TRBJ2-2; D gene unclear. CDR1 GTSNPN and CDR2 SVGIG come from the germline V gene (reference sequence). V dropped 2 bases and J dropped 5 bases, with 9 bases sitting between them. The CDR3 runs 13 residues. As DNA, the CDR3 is TGTGCCTGGAGTCTTCTTGGGACCGGGGAGCTGTTTTTT. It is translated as CAWSLLGTGELFF.

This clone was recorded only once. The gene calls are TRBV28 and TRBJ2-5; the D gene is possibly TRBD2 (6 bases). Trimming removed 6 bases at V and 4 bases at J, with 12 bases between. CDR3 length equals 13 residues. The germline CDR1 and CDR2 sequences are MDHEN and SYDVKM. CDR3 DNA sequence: TGTGCCAGCAGCCTCCGGGGGAGAGAGACCCAGTACTTC. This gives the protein CASSLRGRETQYF. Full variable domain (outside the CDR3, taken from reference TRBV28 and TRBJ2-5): DVKVTQSSRYLVKRTGEKVFLECVQDMDHENMFWYRQDPGLGLRLIYFSYDVKMKEKGDIPEGYSVSREKKERFSLILESASTNQTSMYLCASSLRGRETQYFGPGTRLLVL.

CDR3 in DNA: TGCGCCAGCACCTCAGGCCGGGGGGTACAAGAGACCCAGTACTTC. Translation: CASTSGRGVQETQYF. V and J are TRBV5-1 and TRBJ2-5; 7 nucleotides align to TRBD2. The CDR3 spans 15 residues. With V trimmed by 6 bases and J by 2 bases, 10 bases remained unmatched. Germline CDR1 and CDR2: SGHRS and YFSETQ.